The 18 T cell receptor beta chains in this list originate from one sample, sequenced in a study of blood T cell repertoires in COVID-19. TCRdb's table, derived via immunoSEQ multiplex PCR, lists solely in-frame clones and lacks some. The table has approximately 140,000 clones, around nine tenths seen once. The sequenced material came from peripheral blood. The receptors shown here come from a middle-aged woman with acute or convalescent COVID-19.

As to this clone: The limits of the CDR3 on the DNA are not certain, so only TCRdb's listed CDR3 is given. This chain uses TRBV2 with TRBJ2-1; the table's D call of TRBD1 was not tested on the DNA. Germline V gives CDR1 SNHLY, CDR2 FYNNEI. The CDR3 numbers 15 amino acids, ends counted. CDR3 residues: CASILGQGVDDEQFF.

J is TRBJ1-1 and V is TRBV2; D remains ambiguous. V was clipped by 1 base and J by 6 bases, with 3 bases between them. Germline CDR1 SNHLY, CDR2 FYNNEI. This CDR3 region has 11 residues. CDR3: CASSEGPEAFF. In DNA, the CDR3 is TGTGCCAGCAGTGAAGGGCCTGAAGCTTTCTTT.

This clone was detected a few times. The V call is TRBV6-1, the J call TRBJ2-4; no clear D gene. Per the germline V gene, CDR1 is MNHNS and CDR2 is SASEGT. Trimming removed 3 bases at V and 1 base at J, with 13 bases between. CDR3 length: 16 amino acids. CDR3 sequence: CASSDPSQSAKNIQYF. The CDR3 coding sequence is TGTGCCAGCAGTGACCCCTCACAGTCGGCCAAAAACATTCAGTACTTC.

The J gene is TRBJ1-1, the V gene TRBV9; TRBD1 is a possible D gene (5 bases). V lost 4 bases to trimming and J lost 4 bases, with 11 bases between them. CDR3 length: 13 amino acids. Germline CDR1 and CDR2: SGDLS and YYNGEE. As DNA, the CDR3 is TGTGCCAGCAGCTTTAGCGGGGCCACTGAAGCTTTCTTT. Protein sequence: CASSFSGATEAFF.

The genes are TRBV7-9 and TRBJ1-2; D gene unclear. Germline-derived CDR1 and CDR2 are SEHNR and FQNEAQ (reference sequence). V dropped 5 bases and J dropped 6 bases, with 10 bases sitting between them. CDR3 length: 12 amino acids. The chain's CDR3 is CASSRDNNGYTF. CDR3 coding DNA: TGTGCCAGCAGCAGAGACAACAATGGCTACACCTTC. Combining the CDR3 with reference TRBV7-9 and TRBJ1-2 gives the whole variable domain DTGVSQNPRHKITKRGQNVTFRCDPISEHNRLYWYRQTLGQGPEFLTYFQNEAQLEKSRLLSDRFSAERPKGSFSTLEIQRTEQGDSAMYLCASSRDNNGYTFGSGTRLTVV.

The chain is built from TRBV6-5 and TRBJ2-7; 8 bases are a match to TRBD1. The CDR3 length is 15 residues. Germline-derived CDR1 and CDR2 are MNHEY and SVGAGI. The junction had 4 bases not matched to a gene; V was cut back by 1 base and J by 2 bases. CDR3 DNA: TGTGCCAGCAGTTACTATCTGGACAGGGCCTACGAGCAGTACTTC. Translating gives CASSYYLDRAYEQYF.

The V call is TRBV5-1, the J call TRBJ1-1; TRBD1 is a possible D gene (6 bases). Germline V gene data show CDR1 as SGHRS and CDR2 as YFSETQ. The CDR3 spans 15 residues. Trimming left V 1 base short and J 4 bases short, with 14 bases between. The CDR3 DNA reads TGCGCCAGCAGCTTGAGTCAGGGGTCCGGCACTGAAGCTTTCTTT. Its protein product is CASSLSQGSGTEAFF.

As DNA, the CDR3 is TGTGCCAGCAGCCCGAGGGCGGCAAACACTGAAGCTTTCTTT. Translating it yields CASSPRAANTEAFF. The chain carries TRBV11-3 and TRBJ1-1; D not resolved. Between the trimmed V and J ends, which lost 5 bases and 2 bases, there was a span of 12 bases. The CDR3 runs to 14 residues. Germline V gives CDR1 SGHNT, CDR2 YENEEA.

The CDR3 loop is CASSTGWTEAFF. For the CDR3, the DNA is TGTGCCAGTTCGACAGGGTGGACTGAAGCTTTCTTT. This chain connects TRBV5-6 to TRBJ1-1, with TRBD1 matching 7 bases. The CDR3 loop spans 12 amino acids. Germline-derived CDR1 and CDR2 are SGHDT and YYEEEE. V lost 8 bases to trimming and J lost 5 bases; unmatched junction nucleotides: 6.

J is TRBJ1-3 and V is TRBV19; tentative D call: TRBD1 (5 bases). The V end lost 7 bases, the J end lost 2 bases, and 12 bases lay between the germline ends. In germline, CDR1 is LNHDA, CDR2 SQIVND (reference sequence). This CDR3 is built from 14 residues. CDR3 residues: CASKSTGAGNTIYF. The CDR3 DNA sequence: TGTGCCAGTAAGTCCACAGGTGCTGGAAACACCATATATTTT. Full variable domain (remainder filled in from reference TRBV19 and TRBJ1-3): DGGITQSPKYLFRKEGQNVTLSCEQNLNHDAMYWYRQDPGQGLRLIYYSQIVNDFQKGDIAEGYSVSREKKESFPLTVTSAQKNPTAFYLCASKSTGAGNTIYFGEGSWLTVV.

V usage is TRBV5-1 and J usage is TRBJ2-1; perhaps TRBD2 as D (5 bases). The CDR3 totals 13 residues. Per the germline V gene, CDR1 is SGHRS and CDR2 is YFSETQ. The V and J ends lost 4 bases and 7 bases respectively, with 12 bases between them. This CDR3 is CASSPLPGNEQFF. Here the CDR3 DNA reads TGCGCCAGCAGCCCGCTCCCGGGGAATGAGCAGTTCTTC.

This chain links TRBV27 with TRBJ1-2, with D possibly matching TRBD1 (5 bases). This CDR3 is built from 18 residues. CDR1 is MNHEY and CDR2 is SMNVEV in the germline V gene (reference sequence). Trimming removed 2 bases at V and 2 bases at J, with 21 bases between. The CDR3 sequence is CASSLSNPRPEGNYGYTF. CDR3 DNA sequence: TGTGCCAGCAGTTTAAGTAACCCCCGACCGGAGGGGAACTATGGCTACACCTTC.

CDR3 loop: CASSPPLHPSEGYTF. CDR3 DNA: TGTGCCAGCTCACCACCGCTACACCCCTCGGAGGGCTACACCTTC. The chain links TRBV18 to TRBJ1-2; no definite D call. Germline CDR1 is KGHSH and CDR2 is LQKENI. V was trimmed by 0 bases and J by 8 bases, leaving 16 bases between them. The CDR3 runs to 15 residues.

CDR3 nucleotides: TGTGCCAGCAGCTCAAGGACGGGGGTAGATACGCAGTATTTT. It specifies CASSSRTGVDTQYF. This chain joins TRBV11-2 and TRBJ2-3; weak D call: TRBD2 (6 bases). This CDR3 region has 14 residues. V lost 4 bases and J 5 bases, leaving 13 bases between the germline ends. Germline loops: CDR1 SGHAT, CDR2 FQNNGV.

A note on this clone: No DNA is shown, since the ends of the CDR3 on it are uncertain; the CDR3 is the one TCRdb lists. V and J are TRBV2 and TRBJ2-5; TRBD1, the D gene given by the table, was not confirmed from the DNA. The CDR3 adds up to 14 amino acids, both ends counted. Looked up from germline, CDR1 is SNHLY and CDR2 is FYNNEI. CDR3 sequence: CASSTSDSQETQYF.

The chain links TRBV2 to TRBJ2-2, with 7 bases aligning to TRBD2. The length of the CDR3 is 14 residues. Trimming removed 6 bases from V and 4 bases from J; junction bases left unmatched: 5. Germline lookup yields CDR1 SNHLY and CDR2 FYNNEI. CDR3 loop: CASRASGTTGELFF. The CDR3 region has the DNA TGTGCCAGCAGGGCTAGCGGAACCACCGGGGAGCTGTTTTTT.

This clone came up a few times. This chain joins TRBV4-3 and TRBJ2-7; D may be TRBD2 (6 bases). From germline, CDR1 is LGHNA and CDR2 YSLEER. Trimming left V 4 bases short and J 3 bases short, with 13 bases between. The CDR3 is 14 residues long. The CDR3 reads CASSPGRGGYEQYF. The CDR3, as DNA: TGCGCCAGCAGCCCGGGGCGGGGTGGCTACGAGCAGTACTTC.

The chain couples TRBV6-5 to TRBJ1-6, with no clear D. This CDR3 has 15 residues. V lost 4 bases and J lost 0, with 7 bases in between. The germline gives CDR1 MNHEY, CDR2 SVGAGI. The DNA for the CDR3 is TGTGCCAGCAGTTTGCTAAGCTCCTATAATTCACCCCTCCACTTT. Protein product: CASSLLSSYNSPLHF.